The entry below gives a single TCR beta chain sequence along with its context. Antigen: not known. This entry is derived from a study of blood T cells in healthy people across ages. General study results and limits: Older individuals had lower TCR beta diversity per million T cells (the decline was roughly linear).

Per individual sample, total RNA of at least 6 micrograms was extracted. The germline V gene has CDR1 MNHEY and CDR2 SVGEGT. This CDR3 is built from 16 residues. A second PCR, run for roughly 7 to 11 cycles, used a sample-barcoded 5' primer plus a J-beta primer mix. Each sample yielded at least 3 million CDR3-containing paired-end reads. TCRdb reprocessed the 5' RACE reads via MiXCR and lists one record per CDR3 protein. The data show almost 550,000 distinct CDR3 sequences, approximately 25% seen once. These data are also associated with another study on T cells of mothers and their children. That source notes: Every mother supplied over 8 million TCR beta CDR3 reads and every child some 3 million.

The clonotype comes from a boy aged 5-17 years in good health. This sequence joins TRBV6-2 or TRBV6-3 and TRBJ2-3; no clear D. The J call may be in error: the DNA end matches TRBJ1-5 better. The sequencing input was blood. CDR3 in amino acids: CASSYTSPLSTDTQHF. The CDR3 coding sequence is TGTGCCAGCAGTTACACTAGCCCACTGAGCACAGATACGCAGCATTTT.